Listed below are T cell receptor beta chains from one sample, sequenced in a study of T cells in Graves' hyperthyroidism and ophthalmopathy. Each CDR3 protein is one row after TCRdb ran MiXCR on the multiplex PCR reads. The data show 730,000 or so distinct CDR3 sequences, with around 20% seen just once and about a sixth held by the top ten. The specimen sequenced was blood. These receptors originate from a woman between 45 and 60 years old with Graves' hyperthyroidism that later progressed to Graves' ophthalmopathy. The CDR3 runs from the conserved cysteine through the conserved F or W. D genes are given only for firm matches. Size values are once, few and many counts, or a class for expanded clones, and some rows have none.

v_call: TRBV20-1
j_call: TRBJ2-3
d_call: NA
clone_size: many
cdr3_length: 14
cdr3_nt: TGCAGTGCTAGTCTCAGGGAACGCACAGATACGCAGTATTTT
cdr3_aa: CSASLRERTDTQYF

v_call: TRBV13
j_call: TRBJ2-7
d_call: NA
clone_size: many
cdr3_length: 13
cdr3_nt: TGTGCCAGCAGCTTTGTGGGGAGCTTCGAGCAGTACTTC
cdr3_aa: CASSFVGSFEQYF

v_call: TRBV19
j_call: TRBJ2-2
d_call: NA
clone_size: NA
cdr3_length: 15
cdr3_nt: TGTGCCAGTATTAGGAGTCTGGGTGGGGCCGGGGAGCTGTTTTTT
cdr3_aa: CASIRSLGGAGELFF

v_call: TRBV7-9
j_call: TRBJ2-2
d_call: NA
clone_size: NA
cdr3_length: 18
cdr3_nt: TGTGCCAGCAGCGTATCGGATCCAGGGTTAGCGAACACCGGGGAGCTGTTTTTT
cdr3_aa: CASSVSDPGLANTGELFF

v_call: TRBV2
j_call: TRBJ2-7
d_call: NA
clone_size: NA
cdr3_length: 15
cdr3_nt: TGTGCCAGCAGTGAAGGGACCGTCCGCTCCTACGAGCAGTACTTC
cdr3_aa: CASSEGTVRSYEQYF

v_call: TRBV9
j_call: TRBJ1-1
d_call: TRBD1
clone_size: NA
cdr3_length: 16
cdr3_nt: TGTGCCAGCAGCGCCTCAACCGGGACAGGGTACACTGAAGCTTTCTTT
cdr3_aa: CASSASTGTGYTEAFF

v_call: TRBV27
j_call: TRBJ1-1
d_call: NA
clone_size: few
cdr3_length: 14
cdr3_nt: TGTGCCAGCAGGCAGACTCAAATGAACACTGAAGCTTTCTTT
cdr3_aa: CASRQTQMNTEAFF

v_call: TRBV20-1
j_call: TRBJ2-5
d_call: TRBD2
clone_size: few
cdr3_length: 16
cdr3_nt: TGCAGTGCTAGGGCGACTAGCGGGGCGACTCAAGAGACCCAGTACTTC
cdr3_aa: CSARATSGATQETQYF

v_call: TRBV20-1
j_call: TRBJ1-1
d_call: TRBD1
clone_size: few
cdr3_length: 17
cdr3_nt: TGCAGTGCTTTAGGGCTGGGACAGGGGCGATTGAACACTGAAACTTTCTTT
cdr3_aa: CSALGLGQGRLNTETFF

v_call: TRBV27
j_call: TRBJ1-6
d_call: NA
clone_size: NA
cdr3_length: 21
cdr3_nt: TGTGCCAGCAGTTTAAAAGACATCAGCCTGGGCCCGAAGGGCATTAATTCACCCCTCCACTTT
cdr3_aa: CASSLKDISLGPKGINSPLHF

v_call: TRBV12-3/TRBV12-4
j_call: TRBJ1-5
d_call: TRBD1
clone_size: many
cdr3_length: 15
cdr3_nt: TGTGCCAGCAGTCTCGGGACAGGGGGATATCAGCCCCAGCATTTT
cdr3_aa: CASSLGTGGYQPQHF

v_call: TRBV12-3/TRBV12-4
j_call: TRBJ2-4
d_call: NA
clone_size: few
cdr3_length: 13
cdr3_nt: TGTGCCAGCTTACTCGATCCTGGGTACATTCAGTACTTC
cdr3_aa: CASLLDPGYIQYF

v_call: TRBV20-1
j_call: TRBJ2-7
d_call: TRBD1
clone_size: many
cdr3_length: 14
cdr3_nt: TGCAGTGCTAGTGGACAGGGGGCGGTTAACGAGCAGTACTTC
cdr3_aa: CSASGQGAVNEQYF

v_call: TRBV20-1
j_call: TRBJ1-6
d_call: NA
clone_size: NA
cdr3_length: 16
cdr3_nt: TGCAGTGCTAGAGCAAGGGACTGGTACTATAATTCACCCCTCCACTTT
cdr3_aa: CSARARDWYYNSPLHF

v_call: TRBV5-1
j_call: TRBJ1-4
d_call: NA
clone_size: NA
cdr3_length: 15
cdr3_nt: TGCGCCAGCAGCAACCGAGGGAGTCTTAATGAAAAACTGTTTTTT
cdr3_aa: CASSNRGSLNEKLFF

v_call: TRBV12-3/TRBV12-4
j_call: TRBJ2-7
d_call: NA
clone_size: many
cdr3_length: 14
cdr3_nt: TGTGCCAGCAGGCAGTTAACAGGAGGCTACGAGCAGTACTTC
cdr3_aa: CASRQLTGGYEQYF

v_call: TRBV5-1
j_call: TRBJ1-6
d_call: NA
clone_size: many
cdr3_length: 16
cdr3_nt: TGCGCCAGCAGCCCGCAAAGTGGGGCCCATAATTCACCCCTCCACTTT
cdr3_aa: CASSPQSGAHNSPLHF

v_call: TRBV12-3/TRBV12-4
j_call: TRBJ2-5
d_call: TRBD1
clone_size: many
cdr3_length: 16
cdr3_nt: TGTGCCAGCAGTTTAGGACCCCGGGACAGCCAAGAGACCCAGTACTTC
cdr3_aa: CASSLGPRDSQETQYF

v_call: TRBV29-1
j_call: TRBJ1-1
d_call: NA
clone_size: NA
cdr3_length: 12
cdr3_nt: TGCAGCGTTAGACCCCCCCAGCCTGAAGCTTTCTTT
cdr3_aa: CSVRPPQPEAFF

v_call: TRBV7-6
j_call: TRBJ2-6
d_call: TRBD1
clone_size: NA
cdr3_length: 17
cdr3_nt: TGTGCCAGCAGCCCCACTACAGGGGGCTCTGGGGCCGACGTCCTGACTTTC
cdr3_aa: CASSPTTGGSGADVLTF

v_call: TRBV19
j_call: TRBJ2-2
d_call: TRBD1
clone_size: NA
cdr3_length: 17
cdr3_nt: TGTGCCAGTAGTACTCCAGTGTGGGACAGAGACACCGGGGAGCTGTTTTTT
cdr3_aa: CASSTPVWDRDTGELFF

v_call: TRBV30
j_call: TRBJ2-2
d_call: TRBD2
clone_size: many
cdr3_length: 12
cdr3_nt: TGTGCCTCCCCCGGGAGGGTCGGGGAGCTGTTTTTT
cdr3_aa: CASPGRVGELFF

v_call: TRBV6-1
j_call: TRBJ2-2
d_call: NA
clone_size: NA
cdr3_length: 15
cdr3_nt: TGTGCCAGCAGTGAACCTGCCCACATTCCCGGGGAGCTGTTTTTT
cdr3_aa: CASSEPAHIPGELFF

v_call: TRBV5-1
j_call: TRBJ2-1
d_call: TRBD2
clone_size: many
cdr3_length: 14
cdr3_nt: TGCGCCAGCAGCGGGGGAGGGACCTACAATGAGCAGTTCTTC
cdr3_aa: CASSGGGTYNEQFF

v_call: TRBV6-1
j_call: TRBJ1-2
d_call: NA
clone_size: few
cdr3_length: 14
cdr3_nt: TGTGCCAGCACCCTTTTACAGGAGACCAATGGCTACACCTTC
cdr3_aa: CASTLLQETNGYTF

v_call: TRBV9
j_call: TRBJ1-3
d_call: NA
clone_size: NA
cdr3_length: 19
cdr3_nt: TGTGCCAGCAGCGTAGGAAGTGCGGTCGACCGGGTGGCTGGAAACACCATATATTTT
cdr3_aa: CASSVGSAVDRVAGNTIYF

v_call: TRBV19
j_call: TRBJ2-7
d_call: TRBD1
clone_size: few
cdr3_length: 16
cdr3_nt: TGTGCCAGTAGTTTAACCGGGACAGGGGGCACCTACGAGCAGTACTTC
cdr3_aa: CASSLTGTGGTYEQYF

v_call: TRBV20-1
j_call: TRBJ1-6
d_call: TRBD1
clone_size: few
cdr3_length: 16
cdr3_nt: TGCAGTGCTACGCCCGGGACAGGGGTTTATAATTCACCCCTCCACTTT
cdr3_aa: CSATPGTGVYNSPLHF

v_call: TRBV27
j_call: TRBJ1-5
d_call: NA
clone_size: NA
cdr3_length: 15
cdr3_nt: TGTGCCAGCAGTTTAGGGGAGGGGAAAGGTCGGCCCCAGCATTTT
cdr3_aa: CASSLGEGKGRPQHF

v_call: TRBV18
j_call: TRBJ2-5
d_call: NA
clone_size: few
cdr3_length: 14
cdr3_nt: TGTGCCAGCTCGAGATCCGGGACTCCCGGGTCCCAGTACTTC
cdr3_aa: CASSRSGTPGSQYF

v_call: TRBV7-8
j_call: TRBJ2-5
d_call: TRBD1
clone_size: many
cdr3_length: 14
cdr3_nt: TGTGCCAGCAGCTTTTCGACAGGGGAAGAGACCCAGTACTTC
cdr3_aa: CASSFSTGEETQYF

v_call: TRBV5-1
j_call: TRBJ1-4
d_call: NA
clone_size: NA
cdr3_length: 12
cdr3_nt: TGCGCCAGCAGCTTACTCGATGAAAAACTGTTTTTT
cdr3_aa: CASSLLDEKLFF

v_call: TRBV12-3/TRBV12-4
j_call: TRBJ1-5
d_call: NA
clone_size: many
cdr3_length: 14
cdr3_nt: TGTGCCAGCAGTTTTACCCTTATAGGACAGCCCCAGCATTTT
cdr3_aa: CASSFTLIGQPQHF

v_call: TRBV5-1
j_call: TRBJ2-2
d_call: NA
clone_size: NA
cdr3_length: 16
cdr3_nt: TGCGCCAGCAGCATGAGGGGGGCCCGTCTGTCCGGGGAGCTGTTTTTT
cdr3_aa: CASSMRGARLSGELFF

v_call: TRBV5-1
j_call: TRBJ2-2
d_call: NA
clone_size: NA
cdr3_length: 17
cdr3_nt: TGCGCCAGCAGCTTGGCCAGGGGAAGGACGAACACCGGGGAGCTGTTTTTT
cdr3_aa: CASSLARGRTNTGELFF

v_call: TRBV20-1
j_call: TRBJ2-5
d_call: NA
clone_size: few
cdr3_length: 13
cdr3_nt: TGCAGTGCTACGGACTGGCCCCAAGAGACCCAGTACTTC
cdr3_aa: CSATDWPQETQYF

v_call: TRBV20-1
j_call: TRBJ2-7
d_call: NA
clone_size: many
cdr3_length: 12
cdr3_nt: TGCAGTGCTAGAGGAGGGGTCGACGAGCAGTACTTC
cdr3_aa: CSARGGVDEQYF

v_call: TRBV3-1
j_call: TRBJ2-7
d_call: TRBD1
clone_size: NA
cdr3_length: 14
cdr3_nt: TGTGCCAGCAGTCGACAGGGCGAAATCTACGAGCAGTACTTC
cdr3_aa: CASSRQGEIYEQYF

v_call: TRBV5-1
j_call: TRBJ2-3
d_call: NA
clone_size: many
cdr3_length: 14
cdr3_nt: TGCGCCAGCAGCTTGGGACGGTACACAGATACGCAGTATTTT
cdr3_aa: CASSLGRYTDTQYF

v_call: TRBV3-1
j_call: TRBJ1-3
d_call: TRBD1
clone_size: many
cdr3_length: 14
cdr3_nt: TGTGCCAGCACTCAGGGGGCAACTGGAAACACCATATATTTT
cdr3_aa: CASTQGATGNTIYF

v_call: TRBV5-5
j_call: TRBJ2-7
d_call: NA
clone_size: many
cdr3_length: 14
cdr3_nt: TGTGCCAGCAGCTCCCAGGGTCACTCCTACGAGCAGTACTTC
cdr3_aa: CASSSQGHSYEQYF

v_call: TRBV11-2
j_call: TRBJ1-5
d_call: TRBD1
clone_size: many
cdr3_length: 16
cdr3_nt: TGTGCCAGCAGCTCGCAACAGGGGCTCCGCAATCAGCCCCAGCATTTT
cdr3_aa: CASSSQQGLRNQPQHF

v_call: TRBV7-9
j_call: TRBJ2-7
d_call: NA
clone_size: NA
cdr3_length: 13
cdr3_nt: TGTGCCAGCAGCCGGGACGACGCCTACGAGCAGTACTTC
cdr3_aa: CASSRDDAYEQYF

v_call: TRBV19
j_call: TRBJ1-2
d_call: NA
clone_size: NA
cdr3_length: 13
cdr3_nt: TGTGCCAGTGGACGTCCGGGCGACTATGGCTACACCTTC
cdr3_aa: CASGRPGDYGYTF

v_call: TRBV20-1
j_call: TRBJ2-5
d_call: NA
clone_size: many
cdr3_length: 16
cdr3_nt: TGCAGTGCCAGCCCCCTTTACCTTCGACAGGAAGAGACCCAGTACTTC
cdr3_aa: CSASPLYLRQEETQYF

v_call: TRBV5-1
j_call: TRBJ2-6
d_call: NA
clone_size: NA
cdr3_length: 15
cdr3_nt: TGCGCCAGCAGCCCACGAAGGGTTGGGGCCAACGTCCTGACTTTC
cdr3_aa: CASSPRRVGANVLTF

v_call: TRBV3-1
j_call: TRBJ1-2
d_call: NA
clone_size: many
cdr3_length: 13
cdr3_nt: TGTGCCAGCAGTTCCTTAGCCTCATATGGCTACACCTTC
cdr3_aa: CASSSLASYGYTF

v_call: TRBV30
j_call: TRBJ2-7
d_call: NA
clone_size: many
cdr3_length: 12
cdr3_nt: TGTGCCTGGAGTGCCTCATACTACGAGCAGTACTTC
cdr3_aa: CAWSASYYEQYF

v_call: TRBV12-3/TRBV12-4
j_call: TRBJ1-3
d_call: NA
clone_size: few
cdr3_length: 13
cdr3_nt: TGTGCCATTCCGCAGGGGACTGGAAACACCATATATTTT
cdr3_aa: CAIPQGTGNTIYF

v_call: TRBV12-3/TRBV12-4
j_call: TRBJ2-5
d_call: TRBD2
clone_size: NA
cdr3_length: 23
cdr3_nt: TGTGCCAGCAGTTTTAGAATTTGGGGAGGGGGCGCCAGCAGCGGGGGGCTCCAAGAGACCCAGTACTTC
cdr3_aa: CASSFRIWGGGASSGGLQETQYF

v_call: TRBV20-1
j_call: TRBJ2-7
d_call: NA
clone_size: many
cdr3_length: 13
cdr3_nt: TGCAGTGCTAGAGGGACCCTCCTCTACGAGCAGTACTTC
cdr3_aa: CSARGTLLYEQYF

v_call: TRBV29-1
j_call: TRBJ1-2
d_call: NA
clone_size: NA
cdr3_length: 13
cdr3_nt: TGCAGCGTTTCTAACCCGGGTGTCGGTGGCCACACCTTC
cdr3_aa: CSVSNPGVGGHTF

v_call: TRBV5-1
j_call: TRBJ1-2
d_call: NA
clone_size: many
cdr3_length: 14
cdr3_nt: TGCGCCAGCAGCTTGGAAGGGGTTCACTATGGCTACACCTTC
cdr3_aa: CASSLEGVHYGYTF